A selection of T cell receptor beta chains follows, all from one sample in a study of T cell changes during pregnancy in multiple sclerosis. This table comes from immunoSEQ multiplex PCR, and its TCRdb copy is limited to in-frame clones, with some not included. In the table there are approximately 88,000 clones, 85% to 95% of which are singletons. The material was peripheral blood, obtained in the first trimester of pregnancy. The receptors originated from a female donor with multiple sclerosis, enrolled in a pregnancy study. CDR3s include the opening cysteine and the closing phenylalanine or tryptophan. Fields, in order: CDR3 length, J gene, clone size, D gene, V gene, CDR3 protein, CDR3 DNA. A D gene is named only where the DNA matches it firmly. Some rows mark clone size as missing; the rest say once, few, many or name a class of expanded clone.

>16|TRBJ2-5|-|TRBD2|TRBV29-1
CSVAILPSGRAATQYF
TGCAGCGTCGCGATCCTTCCTAGCGGGAGGGCCGCGACCCAGTACTTC
>16|TRBJ2-7|-|TRBD1|TRBV5-4
CASSTTRGGGSYEQYF
TGTGCCAGCAGCACTACCCGAGGGGGCGGCTCCTACGAGCAGTACTTC
>15|TRBJ2-5|once|TRBD1|TRBV25-1
CASSGGQGRQETQYF
TGTGCCAGCAGCGGGGGACAGGGGAGACAAGAGACCCAGTACTTC
>16|TRBJ1-5|-|-|TRBV4-1
CASSQDSLMGNQPQHF
TGCGCCAGCAGCCAAGATAGCCTGATGGGCAATCAGCCCCAGCATTTT
>14|TRBJ2-7|-|-|TRBV9
CASSVGGEVYEQYF
TGTGCCAGCAGCGTAGGCGGGGAAGTCTACGAGCAGTACTTC
>14|TRBJ2-3|-|TRBD2|TRBV5-6
CASSLWGGIDTQYF
TGTGCCAGCAGCTTGTGGGGGGGTATAGATACGCAGTATTTT
>18|TRBJ2-5|-|-|TRBV27
CASSPKRLGRVHSETQYF
TGTGCCAGCAGCCCAAAACGCTTAGGCAGGGTACATTCAGAGACCCAGTACTTC
>15|TRBJ1-5|once|TRBD1|TRBV28
CASTSGTGVNQPQHF
TGTGCCAGCACTTCCGGGACAGGGGTGAATCAGCCCCAGCATTTT
>14|TRBJ2-1|-|-|TRBV7-8
CASSLRAGSNEQFF
TGTGCCAGCAGCTTACGAGCGGGCTCCAATGAGCAGTTCTTC
>15|TRBJ1-2|-|-|TRBV27
CASSLEGFTNYGYTF
TGTGCCAGCAGTTTGGAGGGTTTTACTAACTATGGCTACACCTTC
>15|TRBJ1-5|-|-|TRBV6-1
CATVVGPFSNQPQHF
TGTGCCACCGTCGTTGGGCCTTTTAGCAATCAGCCCCAGCATTTT
>14|TRBJ2-5|-|TRBD2|TRBV6-1
CASSDWGGRKTQYF
TGTGCCAGCAGTGATTGGGGCGGGAGGAAGACCCAGTACTTC